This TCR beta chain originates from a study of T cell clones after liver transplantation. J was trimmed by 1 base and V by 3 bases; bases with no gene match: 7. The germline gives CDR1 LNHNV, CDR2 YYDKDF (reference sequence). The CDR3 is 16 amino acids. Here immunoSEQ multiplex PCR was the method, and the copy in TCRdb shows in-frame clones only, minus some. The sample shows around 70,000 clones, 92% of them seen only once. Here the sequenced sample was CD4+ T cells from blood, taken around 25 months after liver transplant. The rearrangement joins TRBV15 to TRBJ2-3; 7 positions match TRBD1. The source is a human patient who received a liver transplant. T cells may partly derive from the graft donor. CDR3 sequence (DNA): TGTGCCACCAGCAGGCAGACAGGGTACGGCACAGATACGCAGTATTTT. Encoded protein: CATSRQTGYGTDTQYF.